These 24 T cell receptor beta chains share one sample of origin, sequenced in a study of T cell repertoires in cytomegalovirus infection. TCRdb recomputed calls from the reads with MiXCR, one row per CDR3 protein. The sample yields tens of thousands of distinct CDR3 sequences, around 25% seen once. These TCRs' antigens remain unknown. This specimen was CD8+ T cells from cultured PBMCs, taken from culture after CMV antigen stimulation. Receptor source: a human donor in good health (CMV status not recorded). Some clones in this sample may be carry-over from other donors' samples.

This chain connects TRBV24-1 to TRBJ1-2; D gene uncertain. V lost 4 bases and J 3 bases, leaving 14 bases between the germline ends. This CDR3 is 15 amino acids long. CDR1 and CDR2 from the germline V gene are KGHDR and SFDVKD. The CDR3 region is CATSDSTTEHYGYTF. The CDR3 DNA follows: TGTGCCACCAGTGACTCAACGACGGAGCACTATGGCTACACCTTC.

This chain uses TRBV9 with TRBJ2-3, with D maybe TRBD2 (5 bases). CDR3 length equals 14 residues. Germline loops: CDR1 SGDLS, CDR2 YYNGEE. With 5 bases removed from V and 1 base from J, the gap between germline ends came to 11 bases. DNA for the CDR3: TGTGCCAGCAGTAAGCTAGCTGGCACAGATACGCAGTATTTT. It specifies CASSKLAGTDTQYF.

The chain combines TRBV20-1 with TRBJ2-6; 7 bases align to TRBD1. The CDR3 runs 17 residues. Germline values: CDR1 DFQATT, CDR2 SNEGSKA (reference sequence). The V segment lost 0 bases and the J segment 2 bases; nucleotides outside the gene matches: 7. The CDR3 DNA sequence: TGCAGTGCTAGAGATTCGACAGGGACGGCTGGGGCCAACGTCCTGACTTTC. This sequence encodes CSARDSTGTAGANVLTF.

This clonotype has more than one count but fewer than ten. The gene calls are TRBV5-1 and TRBJ1-5, with D maybe TRBD1 (5 bases). CDR3 length: 13 residues. Per germline, CDR1 SGHRS and CDR2 YFSETQ. Trimming stripped 3 bases from V and 7 bases from J, with 11 bases between. This chain's CDR3 is CASSSSGFQPQHF. The DNA for the CDR3 is TGCGCCAGCAGCTCGTCAGGGTTCCAGCCCCAGCATTTT.

This clonotype was recorded many times. One end of the junction does not line up with germline, which may come from a read error. The rearrangement joins TRBV7-8 to TRBJ2-7; D remains unclear. The germline gives CDR1 SGHVS, CDR2 FQNEAQ. The CDR3 covers 13 residues. CDR3 residues: CASSSSVSDEQYF. CDR3 nucleotides: TGTGCCAGCAGCTCGAGTGTCTCCGACGAGCAGTACTTC.

This clonotype has a count of ten or more. The chain couples TRBV7-2 to TRBJ2-7, with TRBD1 matching 9 bases. This CDR3 has 15 residues. From germline, CDR1 is SGHTA and CDR2 FQGNSA. V lost 5 bases and J lost 3; bases outside the gene matches: 8. CDR3 sequence (DNA): TGTGCCAGCAGCCTAACCGGGACAGGGCGCTACGAGCAGTACTTC. It translates to CASSLTGTGRYEQYF. The complete variable domain, with remaining parts taken from reference TRBV7-2 and TRBJ2-7, reads GAGVSQSPSNKVTEKGKDVELRCDPISGHTALYWYRQSLGQGLEFLIYFQGNSAPDKSGLPSDRFSAERTGGSVSTLTIQRTQQEDSAVYLCASSLTGTGRYEQYFGPGTRLTVT.

This chain joins TRBV5-6 and TRBJ2-5; D unresolved. The CDR3 runs to 12 residues. V lost 1 base and J lost 4, with 5 bases in between. Germline CDR1 reads SGHDT; CDR2 reads YYEEEE. This CDR3 reads CASSLKPETQYF. The CDR3 nucleotides are TGTGCCAGCAGCTTGAAACCAGAGACCCAGTACTTC.

This clonotype was observed once. The chain links TRBV29-1 to TRBJ1-5; tentative D call: TRBD1 (5 bases). Germline CDR1 reads SQVTM; CDR2 reads ANQGSEA. This CDR3 region has 13 residues. V was cut by 1 base and J by 9 bases, with 13 bases left in between. The CDR3 loop reads CSVEGGGAGPQHF. As DNA, the CDR3 is TGCAGCGTTGAAGGGGGGGGTGCGGGGCCCCAGCATTTT. Using reference TRBV29-1 and TRBJ1-5 for the parts outside the CDR3, the full variable domain is SAVISQKPSRDICQRGTSLTIQCQVDSQVTMMFWYRQQPGQSLTLIATANQGSEATYESGFVIDKFPISRPNLTFSTLTVSNMSPEDSSIYLCSVEGGGAGPQHFGDGTRLSIL.

This clonotype showed up just a few times. The chain recombines TRBV10-2 with TRBJ1-2; D not certain. The germline CDR1 and CDR2 sequences are WSHSY and SAAADI. V shed 6 bases and J shed 5 bases, with 10 bases lying between them. The CDR3 has 12 residues. The CDR3 DNA reads TGCGCCAGCAGAGATCCTTCTTATGGCTACACCTTC. This translates into CASRDPSYGYTF.

This clonotype was counted at least ten times. This CDR3 is CASSLGDSDYGYTF. CDR3 nucleotide sequence: TGTGCCAGCAGCTTAGGGGACAGCGACTATGGCTACACCTTC. The chain has TRBV7-2 and TRBJ1-2, with 7 bases that match TRBD1. The CDR3 runs 14 residues. The germline CDR1 and CDR2 sequences are SGHTA and FQGNSA. The V gene end was trimmed by 1 base and the J gene end by 3 bases; junction bases not matched to a gene: 2.

This clonotype was picked up a small number of times. DNA of the CDR3: TGTGCCAGCAGCACGACTAGCGGGGGAGACTACGAGCAGTACTTC. This encodes CASSTTSGGDYEQYF. This chain links TRBV11-2 with TRBJ2-7; TRBD2 aligns across 12 bases. Germline V gene data show CDR1 as SGHAT and CDR2 as FQNNGV. This CDR3 comprises 15 residues. The V gene end was trimmed by 5 bases and the J gene end by 3 bases; junction bases not matched to a gene: 5.

This sequence joins TRBV4-3 and TRBJ2-5; possible D gene TRBD1, 6 bases. CDR1 and CDR2 from the germline V gene are LGHNA and YSLEER. This CDR3 region has 15 residues. The ends were cut back, 0 bases at V and 2 bases at J, with 10 bases in the middle. The chain's CDR3 is CASSQDRTGQETQYF. The CDR3 DNA reads TGCGCCAGCAGCCAAGATAGAACAGGGCAAGAGACCCAGTACTTC.

This clonotype was seen at least ten times. The gene calls are TRBV7-9 and TRBJ2-5; 12 positions match TRBD2. The J segment lost 4 bases and the V segment lost 5 bases, leaving 17 bases of the junction unmatched. Germline-derived CDR1 and CDR2 are SEHNR and FQNEAQ (reference sequence). The CDR3 runs to 19 residues. The CDR3 region is CASSTTYPGTSGLLETQYF. As DNA, the CDR3 is TGTGCCAGCAGCACCACATACCCCGGGACTAGCGGGTTGTTAGAGACCCAGTACTTC.

The chain carries TRBV7-6 and TRBJ1-4; possible D gene TRBD1, 5 bases. The CDR3 has 14 amino acids. Germline V CDR1 and CDR2: SGHVS, FNYEAQ. V shed 3 bases and J shed 6 bases, with 11 bases lying between them. Here the CDR3 DNA reads TGTGCCAGCAGCTTCGAGGGGTTAGATGAAAAACTGTTTTTT. Its translation: CASSFEGLDEKLFF.

With respect to this clonotype: At one boundary the junction diverges from the germline segment, which might be a read error. This sequence joins TRBV27 and TRBJ2-5; D is possibly TRBD1 or TRBD2 (6 bases each). Germline V gene data show CDR1 as MNHEY and CDR2 as SMNVEV (reference sequence). CDR3 length: 13 residues. CDR3 nucleotide sequence: TGTGCCAGCAGTTCTCTCCTACAGGGACTCCGGGTCTTC. The encoded protein is CASSSLLQGLRVF.

The J gene is TRBJ1-1, the V gene TRBV19; D is uncertain. CDR1 LNHDA and CDR2 SQIVND come from the germline V gene (reference sequence). V lost 1 base, J lost 1 base, and 7 bases lay in between. This CDR3 is built from 14 residues. CDR3 sequence reads: CASSIVMPNTEAFF. The CDR3 DNA sequence: TGTGCCAGTAGTATAGTCATGCCGAACACTGAAGCTTTCTTT.

The CDR3 coding sequence is TGCAGTGCTCCCACTGGCTACAATGAGCAGTTCTTC. This sequence encodes CSAPTGYNEQFF. This chain uses TRBV20-1 with TRBJ2-1, with no clear D. Per the germline V gene, CDR1 is DFQATT and CDR2 is SNEGSKA (reference sequence). The V end lost 5 bases, the J end lost 3 bases, and 8 bases lay between the germline ends. This CDR3 comprises 12 residues.

As for this clonotype: A single base separates this from a much larger clone, so it may be a read error. The gene calls are TRBV7-4 and TRBJ1-1, with TRBD1 matching over 8 bases. CDR1 is SGHVT and CDR2 is SQSDAQ in the germline V gene. The CDR3 is 14 residues long. Unmatched junction bases numbered 4, after V lost 1 base and J lost 6 bases. The CDR3: CASSLVQGDAEAFF. CDR3 sequence (DNA): TGTGCCAGCAGCTTAGTACAGGGGGACGCTGAAGCTTTCTTT.

Details on this clonotype: One base away lies a much larger clone, so this may be a sequencing read error. CDR3 residues: CASSIYGLGSGSNEKLFF. CDR3 sequence (DNA): TGTGCCAGCAGCATATACGGACTGGGTTCCGGTTCTAATGAAAAACTGTTTTTT. This chain links TRBV7-6 with TRBJ1-4; no firm D call. The CDR3 length is 18 residues. The germline V gene has CDR1 SGHVS and CDR2 FNYEAQ. Between the trimmed V and J ends, which lost 5 bases and 3 bases, there was a span of 22 bases.

This clonotype was counted between two and nine times. The CDR3 region is CASSPGAGELFF. The CDR3 DNA sequence: TGTGCCAGCAGTCCGGGAGCCGGGGAGCTGTTTTTT. This chain joins TRBV6-6 and TRBJ2-2, with a possible D match to TRBD2 (6 bases). Germline CDR1 MNHNY, CDR2 SVGAGI (reference sequence). Trimming removed 5 bases at V and 6 bases at J, with 7 bases between. The CDR3 consists of 12 residues.

This clonotype showed up many times. The V gene is TRBV27, the J gene TRBJ1-1; weak D call: TRBD1 (5 bases). V lost 11 bases, J lost 4 bases, and 8 bases lay in between. The CDR3 totals 10 residues. Germline lookup yields CDR1 MNHEY and CDR2 SMNVEV (reference sequence). The CDR3: CAVGGTEAFF. The CDR3 bases are TGTGCCGTCGGGGGCACTGAAGCTTTCTTT.

This clonotype was seen a few times. The chain uses TRBV6-6 and TRBJ2-7; D assignment may be TRBD1 or TRBD2 (5 bases each). The CDR3 consists of 15 residues. Germline loops: CDR1 MNHNY, CDR2 SVGAGI (reference sequence). V was clipped by 5 bases and J by 0 bases, with 14 bases between them. CDR3 loop: CASSDPGHFSYEQYF. CDR3 DNA: TGTGCCAGCAGTGATCCGGGGCACTTCTCCTACGAGCAGTACTTC.

This clonotype was detected only once. A much larger clone differs from this one at a single base, so this may be a read error. CDR3 protein: CTSSGGIGELFF. The CDR3 DNA follows: TGTACCAGCAGCGGGGGGATCGGGGAGCTGTTTTTT. The chain uses TRBV7-2 and TRBJ2-2, with a weak D call TRBD2 (6 bases). Trimming removed 5 bases from V and 7 bases from J, with 8 bases in between. Per the germline V gene, CDR1 is SGHTA and CDR2 is FQGNSA. The CDR3 consists of 12 residues.

This clonotype was counted at least ten times. The chain links TRBV7-2 to TRBJ2-1, with 9 positions matching TRBD2. There are 17 residues in the CDR3. The junction had 8 bases not matched to a gene; V was cut back by 5 bases and J by 0 bases. The germline V gene has CDR1 SGHTA and CDR2 FQGNSA. CDR3 DNA: TGTGCCAGCAGCGGGGGCGGGGGGGGGAGCTCCTACAATGAGCAGTTCTTC. This gives the protein CASSGGGGGSSYNEQFF.